These 20 T cell receptor beta chains were all obtained from the same sample, sequenced in a study of OX40 agonist ivuxolimab in advanced cancers. Method: immunoSEQ multiplex PCR; TCRdb's copy keeps in-frame clones and lacks some. The sample holds 35,000 to 50,000 clones, roughly 87% seen once. Material: CD4+ or CD8+ T cells sorted from blood, obtained in a trial of the OX40 agonist ivuxolimab. These TCRs come from an adult with an advanced solid tumor such as melanoma, head and neck, liver or kidney cancer.

V gene TRBV28 combines with J gene TRBJ2-7; perhaps TRBD2 as D (7 bases). V dropped 11 bases and J dropped 0 bases, with 23 bases sitting between them. The germline V gene has CDR1 MDHEN and CDR2 SYDVKM. This CDR3 has 16 amino acids. The CDR3 spells CAGRGSGGTNSYEQYV. CDR3 sequence (DNA): TGTGCCGGAAGGGGTTCCGGGGGGACAAACTCCTACGAGCAGTACGTC.

The chain links TRBV5-5 to TRBJ2-5; possible D gene TRBD2, 6 bases. Trimming stripped 4 bases from V and 2 bases from J, with 9 bases between. This CDR3 comprises 13 residues. The germline V gene has CDR1 SGHKS and CDR2 YYEKEE (reference sequence). The CDR3, as DNA: TGTGCCAGCAGCCCCGGGAGTCAAGAGACCCAGTACTTC. Amino acid sequence: CASSPGSQETQYF.

The chain couples TRBV12-5 to TRBJ2-3; perhaps TRBD2 as D (5 bases). The germline gives CDR1 LGHNT, CDR2 FRNRAP. Trimming stripped 0 bases from V and 4 bases from J, with 8 bases between. The CDR3 has 14 residues. DNA of the CDR3: TGTGCTAGTGGTTTGGTACGGGAAGCAGATACGCAGTATTTT. Protein: CASGLVREADTQYF.

This clone was observed a handful of times. This chain joins TRBV6-1 and TRBJ2-7, with TRBD1 as a possible D gene (6 bases). Germline CDR1 reads MNHNS; CDR2 reads SASEGT. The CDR3 sequence is 14 residues long. Trimming left V 4 bases short and J 0 bases short, with 10 bases between. In DNA form, the CDR3 reads TGTGCCAGCAGTGTGGGGGCAAGCTCCTACGAGCAGTACGTC. Amino acid sequence: CASSVGASSYEQYV.

J is TRBJ2-1 and V is TRBV11-2; no firm D call. CDR1 SGHAT and CDR2 FQNNGV come from the germline V gene. This CDR3 comprises 15 residues. Trimming pared 2 bases from V and 0 bases from J, leaving 8 bases between. CDR3 DNA sequence: TGTGCCAGCAGCTTAATTATGGGCTCCTACAATGAGCAGTTCTTC. Its protein is CASSLIMGSYNEQFF.

The chain joins TRBV6-6 to TRBJ1-2; D is undetermined. The CDR3 runs to 13 residues. V gave up 2 bases and J gave up 5 bases, with 9 bases separating them. Germline V lookup: CDR1 MNHNY, CDR2 SVGAGI (reference sequence). The CDR3 sequence: CASSYTGSYGYTF. The CDR3 nucleotides read TGTGCCAGCAGTTACACGGGCTCTTATGGCTACACCTTC.

The chain combines TRBV7-7 with TRBJ1-1; no firm D call. The germline gives CDR1 SSHAT, CDR2 FNYEAQ (reference sequence). The V and J ends lost 1 base and 12 bases respectively, with 15 bases between them. This CDR3 region has 13 residues. The CDR3 loop is CASSLVPSSRTFF. In nucleotides, the CDR3 is TGTGCCAGCAGCTTAGTCCCGTCATCTCGAACTTTCTTT.

This clone has just a few counts. The chain carries TRBV4-3 and TRBJ2-7; TRBD1 might be the D (6 bases). Trimming left V 1 base short and J 5 bases short, with 12 bases between. CDR1 LGHNA and CDR2 YSLEER come from the germline V gene. The CDR3 is made up of 14 amino acids. The CDR3 here is CASSQGQGSDEQYF. Written as DNA, the CDR3 is TGCGCCAGCAGCCAAGGGCAGGGGAGCGACGAGCAGTACTTC.

The chain links TRBV29-1 to TRBJ2-1, with TRBD1 identical over 9 bases. J lost 4 bases, V lost 6 bases, and 4 bases had no gene match. CDR1 is SQVTM, CDR2 ANQGSEA, per germline. The CDR3 loop spans 13 amino acids. CDR3: CSVRQGDYNEQFF. CDR3 DNA: TGCAGCGTAAGACAGGGGGATTACAATGAGCAGTTCTTC.

This clone occurred a few times. The chain couples TRBV14 to TRBJ1-1; D uncertain. The V and J ends lost 8 bases and 1 base respectively, with 8 bases between them. Germline V lookup: CDR1 SGHDN, CDR2 FVKESK. The CDR3 consists of 12 residues. The CDR3 reads CASRLENTEAFF. Here the CDR3 DNA reads TGTGCCAGCCGCCTCGAGAACACTGAAGCTTTCTTT. Variable domain in full (rest from reference TRBV14 and TRBJ1-1): EAGVTQFPSHSVIEKGQTVTLRCDPISGHDNLYWYRRVMGKEIKFLLHFVKESKQDESGMPNNRFLAERTGGTYSTLKVQPAELEDSGVYFCASRLENTEAFFGQGTRLTVV.

J is TRBJ1-5 and V is TRBV11-2; D may be TRBD1 (6 bases). Trimming pared 5 bases from V and 5 bases from J, leaving 13 bases between. Germline CDR1 SGHAT, CDR2 FQNNGV. This CDR3 is built from 14 residues. CDR3 residues: CASSLLGGHQPQHF. The CDR3 bases are TGTGCCAGCAGCCTGCTGGGGGGCCATCAGCCCCAGCATTTT.

This clone is labeled medium-sized. This sequence joins TRBV11-2 and TRBJ1-6, with D possibly matching TRBD1 (5 bases). The V end lost 0 bases, the J end lost 7 bases, and 10 bases lay between the germline ends. From germline, CDR1 is SGHAT and CDR2 FQNNGV. The CDR3 is 15 amino acids. CDR3 sequence reads: CASSLDTGGNSPLHF. In DNA form, the CDR3 reads TGTGCCAGCAGCTTAGATACAGGAGGGAATTCACCCCTCCACTTT.

The gene calls are TRBV6-1 and TRBJ2-7; D uncertain. The germline gives CDR1 MNHNS, CDR2 SASEGT. This CDR3 contains 13 residues. Trimming left V 7 bases short and J 0 bases short, with 10 bases between. CDR3 nucleotide sequence: TGTGCCAGCACGGCTGAGAGCTCCTACGAGCAGTACTTC. Translated: CASTAESSYEQYF.

This chain links TRBV4-3 with TRBJ1-1; the match to TRBD1 covers 9 bases. The CDR3 is 16 amino acids. J was trimmed by 3 bases and V by 0 bases; bases with no gene match: 5. Germline CDR1 LGHNA, CDR2 YSLEER. The CDR3 protein is CASSQETGGGDTEAFF. CDR3 DNA sequence: TGCGCCAGCAGCCAAGAGACAGGGGGAGGGGACACTGAAGCTTTCTTT.

This chain joins TRBV9 and TRBJ1-5; weak D call: TRBD1 (5 bases). V was shortened by 4 bases and J by 9 bases, with 14 bases between the two germline ends. Germline-derived CDR1 and CDR2 are SGDLS and YYNGEE. The CDR3 spans 13 residues. CDR3 nucleotides: TGTGCCAGCAGCCTGGGGGGATATCGGCCCCAGCATTTT. This encodes CASSLGGYRPQHF. Looking up the rest from reference TRBV9 and TRBJ1-5 gives the full variable domain: DSGVTQTPKHLITATGQRVTLRCSPRSGDLSVYWYQQSLDQGLQFLIQYYNGEERAKGNILERFSAQQFPDLHSELNLSSLELGDSALYFCASSLGGYRPQHFGDGTRLSIL.

This clone came up once. This chain joins TRBV27 and TRBJ2-1, with TRBD2 as a possible D gene (5 bases). V dropped 3 bases and J dropped 2 bases, with 14 bases sitting between them. CDR1 and CDR2 (germline): MNHEY, SMNVEV (reference sequence). The CDR3 sequence is 16 residues long. As DNA, the CDR3 is TGTGCCAGCAGTTTCGTGTCCGGGAACACCTACAATGAGCAGTTCTTC. Translating it yields CASSFVSGNTYNEQFF.

V and J are TRBV6-5 and TRBJ1-2; the D gene is possibly TRBD1 (6 bases). V was cut by 4 bases and J by 4 bases, with 10 bases left in between. Per the germline V gene, CDR1 is MNHEY and CDR2 is SVGAGI. The length of the CDR3 is 13 residues. CDR3 residues: CASSFGQSYGYTF. For the CDR3, the DNA is TGTGCCAGCAGTTTCGGACAGAGCTATGGCTACACCTTC.

The rearrangement joins TRBV10-3 to TRBJ2-3; possible D gene TRBD1, 5 bases. Germline values: CDR1 ENHRY, CDR2 SYGVKD. Trimming cost V 0 bases and J 6 bases, with 13 bases left between them. The CDR3 runs to 15 residues. Written as DNA, the CDR3 is TGTGCCATCAGTGAGTCTCAGGGTATAGTTGATACGCAGTATTTT. Translation gives CAISESQGIVDTQYF.

CDR3 bases: TGCGCCAGCAGCTCGGCCACTAGTTACGAGCAGTACTTC. Residues: CASSSATSYEQYF. The J gene is TRBJ2-7, the V gene TRBV4-1, with a weak D call TRBD2 (5 bases). This CDR3 has 13 amino acids. The germline V gene encodes CDR1 MGHRA and CDR2 YSYEKL. The V end was cut by 5 bases, the J end by 4 bases, with 12 bases between.

V usage is TRBV27 and J usage is TRBJ1-3; D is unresolved. The length of the CDR3 is 13 residues. The V gene lost 6 bases and the J gene lost 4 bases, with 10 bases spanning the gap. The germline gives CDR1 MNHEY, CDR2 SMNVEV (reference sequence). The DNA of the CDR3 is TGTGCCAGCAGCCGGAGTCTCGGAAACACCATATATTTT. Translating gives CASSRSLGNTIYF.